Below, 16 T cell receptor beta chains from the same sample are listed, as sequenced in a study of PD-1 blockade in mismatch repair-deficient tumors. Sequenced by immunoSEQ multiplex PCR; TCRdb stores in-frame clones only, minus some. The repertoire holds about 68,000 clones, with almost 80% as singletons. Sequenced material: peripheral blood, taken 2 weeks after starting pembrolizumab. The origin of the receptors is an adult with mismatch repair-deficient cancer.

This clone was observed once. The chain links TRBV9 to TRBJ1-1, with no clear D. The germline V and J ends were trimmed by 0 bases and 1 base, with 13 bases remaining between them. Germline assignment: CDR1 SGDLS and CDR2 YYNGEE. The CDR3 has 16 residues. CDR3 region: CASSVVSGPRNTEAFF. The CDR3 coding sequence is TGTGCCAGCAGCGTAGTTTCAGGCCCCCGGAACACTGAAGCTTTCTTT.

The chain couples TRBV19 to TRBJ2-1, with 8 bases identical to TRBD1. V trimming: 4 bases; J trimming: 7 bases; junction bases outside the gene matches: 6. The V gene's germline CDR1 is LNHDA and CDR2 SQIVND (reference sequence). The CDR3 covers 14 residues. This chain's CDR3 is CASSNQGAKNEQFF. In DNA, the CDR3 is TGTGCCAGTAGTAACCAGGGGGCGAAAAATGAGCAGTTCTTC.

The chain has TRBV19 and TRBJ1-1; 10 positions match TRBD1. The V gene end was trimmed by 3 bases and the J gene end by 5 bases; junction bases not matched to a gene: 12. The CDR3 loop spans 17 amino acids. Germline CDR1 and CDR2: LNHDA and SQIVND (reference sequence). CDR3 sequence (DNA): TGTGCCAGTAGTATGGGTCGGGACAGGGGCAGAAGGACTGAAGCTTTCTTT. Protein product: CASSMGRDRGRRTEAFF. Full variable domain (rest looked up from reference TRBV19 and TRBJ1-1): DGGITQSPKYLFRKEGQNVTLSCEQNLNHDAMYWYRQDPGQGLRLIYYSQIVNDFQKGDIAEGYSVSREKKESFPLTVTSAQKNPTAFYLCASSMGRDRGRRTEAFFGQGTRLTVV.

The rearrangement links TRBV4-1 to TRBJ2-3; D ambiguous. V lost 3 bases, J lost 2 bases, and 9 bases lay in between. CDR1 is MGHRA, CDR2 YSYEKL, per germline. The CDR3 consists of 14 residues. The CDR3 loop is CASSHGKDTDTQYF. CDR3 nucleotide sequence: TGCGCCAGCAGCCATGGGAAGGACACAGATACGCAGTATTTT.

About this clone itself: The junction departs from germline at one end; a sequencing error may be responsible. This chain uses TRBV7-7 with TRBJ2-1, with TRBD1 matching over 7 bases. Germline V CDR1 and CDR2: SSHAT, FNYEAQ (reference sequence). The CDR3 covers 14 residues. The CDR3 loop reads CASSLRDRDNEQFF. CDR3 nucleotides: TGTGCTAGCAGCCTCCGGGACAGAGACAATGAGCAGTTCTTC.

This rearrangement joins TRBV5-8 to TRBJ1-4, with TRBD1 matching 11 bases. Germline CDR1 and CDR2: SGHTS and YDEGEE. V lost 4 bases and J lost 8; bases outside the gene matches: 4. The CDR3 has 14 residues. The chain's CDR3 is CASSPGQGGEKLFF. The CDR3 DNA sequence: TGTGCCAGCAGCCCGGGACAGGGGGGCGAAAAACTGTTTTTT.

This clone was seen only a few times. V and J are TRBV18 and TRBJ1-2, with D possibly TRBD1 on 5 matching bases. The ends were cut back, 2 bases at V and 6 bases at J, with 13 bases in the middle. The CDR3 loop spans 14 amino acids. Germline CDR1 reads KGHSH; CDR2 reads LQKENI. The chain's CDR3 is CASSPTGPGDGYTF. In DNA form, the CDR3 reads TGTGCCAGCTCACCAACGGGGCCCGGCGATGGCTACACCTTC.

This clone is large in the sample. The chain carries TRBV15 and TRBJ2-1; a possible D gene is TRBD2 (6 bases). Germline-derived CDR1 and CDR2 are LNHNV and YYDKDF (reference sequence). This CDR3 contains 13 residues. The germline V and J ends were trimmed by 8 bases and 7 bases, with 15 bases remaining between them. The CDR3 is CATELDRGNEQFF. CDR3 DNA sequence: TGTGCCACCGAATTGGACCGGGGGAATGAGCAGTTCTTC.

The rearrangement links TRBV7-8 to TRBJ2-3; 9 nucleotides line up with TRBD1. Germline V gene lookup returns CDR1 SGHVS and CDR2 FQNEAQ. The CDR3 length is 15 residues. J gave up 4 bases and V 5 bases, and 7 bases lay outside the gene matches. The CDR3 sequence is CASSPGTGRADTQYF. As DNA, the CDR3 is TGTGCCAGCAGCCCCGGGACAGGGAGGGCAGATACGCAGTATTTT.

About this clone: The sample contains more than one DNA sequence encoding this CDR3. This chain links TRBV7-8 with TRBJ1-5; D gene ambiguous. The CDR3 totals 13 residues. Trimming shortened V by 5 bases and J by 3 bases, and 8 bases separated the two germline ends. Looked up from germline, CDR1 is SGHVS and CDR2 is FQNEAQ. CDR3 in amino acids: CASSLASNQPQHF. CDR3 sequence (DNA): TGTGCCAGCAGCCTCGCCTCCAATCAGCCCCAGCATTTT.

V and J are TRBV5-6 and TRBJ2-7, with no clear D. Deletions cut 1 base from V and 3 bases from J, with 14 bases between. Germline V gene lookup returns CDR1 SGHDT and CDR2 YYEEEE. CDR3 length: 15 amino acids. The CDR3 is CASSLSQITNYEQYF. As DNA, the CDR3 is TGTGCCAGCAGCTTGAGTCAGATCACGAACTACGAGCAGTACTTC. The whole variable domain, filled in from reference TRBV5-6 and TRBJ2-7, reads DAGVTQSPTHLIKTRGQQVTLRCSPKSGHDTVSWYQQALGQGPQFIFQYYEEEERQRGNFPDRFSGHQFPNYSSELNVNALLLGDSALYLCASSLSQITNYEQYFGPGTRLTVT.

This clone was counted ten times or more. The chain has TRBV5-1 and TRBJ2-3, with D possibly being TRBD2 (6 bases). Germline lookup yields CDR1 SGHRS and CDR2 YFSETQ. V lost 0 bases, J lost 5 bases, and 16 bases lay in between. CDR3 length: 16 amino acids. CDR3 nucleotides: TGCGCCAGCAGCTTGGGTGTGCCTAGCGAAGGAGATACGCAGTATTTT. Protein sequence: CASSLGVPSEGDTQYF.

CDR3 loop: CASSPQDTQYF. For the CDR3, the DNA is TGTGCCAGCTCACCACAAGATACGCAGTATTTT. The chain joins TRBV18 to TRBJ2-3; D is undetermined. The CDR3 has 11 amino acids. Looked up from germline, CDR1 is KGHSH and CDR2 is LQKENI. V shed 1 base and J shed 5 bases, with 1 base lying between them.

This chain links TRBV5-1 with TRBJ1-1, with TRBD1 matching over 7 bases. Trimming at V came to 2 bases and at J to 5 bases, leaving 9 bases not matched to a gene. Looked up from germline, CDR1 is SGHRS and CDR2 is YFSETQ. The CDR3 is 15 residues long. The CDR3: CASSLVPGGETEAFF. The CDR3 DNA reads TGCGCCAGCAGCTTAGTTCCAGGGGGGGAGACTGAAGCTTTCTTT.

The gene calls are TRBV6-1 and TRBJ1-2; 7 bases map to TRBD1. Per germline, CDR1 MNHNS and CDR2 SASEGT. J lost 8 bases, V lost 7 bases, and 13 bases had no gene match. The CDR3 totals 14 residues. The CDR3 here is CASTYAGGEGGYTF. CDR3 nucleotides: TGTGCCAGCACCTACGCAGGGGGGGAGGGCGGCTACACCTTC.

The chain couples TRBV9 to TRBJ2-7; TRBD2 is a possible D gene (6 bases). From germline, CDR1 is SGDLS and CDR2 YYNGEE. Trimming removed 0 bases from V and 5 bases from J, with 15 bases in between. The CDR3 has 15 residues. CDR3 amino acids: CASSVEPGSRNEQYF. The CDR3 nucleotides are TGTGCCAGCAGCGTAGAGCCCGGGAGTCGTAACGAGCAGTACTTC. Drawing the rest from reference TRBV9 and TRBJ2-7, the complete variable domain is DSGVTQTPKHLITATGQRVTLRCSPRSGDLSVYWYQQSLDQGLQFLIQYYNGEERAKGNILERFSAQQFPDLHSELNLSSLELGDSALYFCASSVEPGSRNEQYFGPGTRLTVT.